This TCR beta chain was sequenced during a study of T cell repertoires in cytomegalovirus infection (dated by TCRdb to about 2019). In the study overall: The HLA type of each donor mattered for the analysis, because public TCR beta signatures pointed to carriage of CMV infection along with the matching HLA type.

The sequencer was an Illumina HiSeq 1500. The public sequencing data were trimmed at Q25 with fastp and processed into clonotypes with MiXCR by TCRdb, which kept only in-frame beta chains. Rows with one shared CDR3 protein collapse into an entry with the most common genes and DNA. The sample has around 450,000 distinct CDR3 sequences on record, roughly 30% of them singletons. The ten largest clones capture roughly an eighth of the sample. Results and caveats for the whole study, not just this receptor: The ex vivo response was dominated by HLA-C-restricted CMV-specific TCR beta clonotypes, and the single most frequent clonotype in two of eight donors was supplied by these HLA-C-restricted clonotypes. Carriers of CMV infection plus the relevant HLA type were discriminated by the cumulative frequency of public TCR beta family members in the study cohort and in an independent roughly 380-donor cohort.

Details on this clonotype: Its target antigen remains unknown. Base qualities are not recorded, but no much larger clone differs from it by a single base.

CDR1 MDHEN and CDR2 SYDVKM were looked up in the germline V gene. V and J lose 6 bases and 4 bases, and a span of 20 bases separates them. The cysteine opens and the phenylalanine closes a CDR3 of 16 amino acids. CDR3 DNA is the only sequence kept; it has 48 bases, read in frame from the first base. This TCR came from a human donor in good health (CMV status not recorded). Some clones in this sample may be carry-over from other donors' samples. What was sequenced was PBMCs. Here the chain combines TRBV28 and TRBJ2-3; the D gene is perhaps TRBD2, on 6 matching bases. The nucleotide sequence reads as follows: TGTGCCAGCAGCTTGGTAGGAGGGGCGGTAGCAGATACGCAGTATTTT. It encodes CASSLVGGAVADTQYF.